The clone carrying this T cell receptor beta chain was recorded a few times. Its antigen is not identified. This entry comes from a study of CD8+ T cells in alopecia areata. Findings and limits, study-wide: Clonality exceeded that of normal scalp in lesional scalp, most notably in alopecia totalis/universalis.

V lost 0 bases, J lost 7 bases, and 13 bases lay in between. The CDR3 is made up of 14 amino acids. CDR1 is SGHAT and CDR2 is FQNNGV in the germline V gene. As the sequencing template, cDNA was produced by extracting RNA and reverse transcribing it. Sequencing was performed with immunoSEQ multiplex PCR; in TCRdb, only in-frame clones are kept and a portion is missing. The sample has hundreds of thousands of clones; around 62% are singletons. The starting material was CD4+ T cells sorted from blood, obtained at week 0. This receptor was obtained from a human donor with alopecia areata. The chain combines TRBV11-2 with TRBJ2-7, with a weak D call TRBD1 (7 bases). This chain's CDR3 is CASSLDRGDREQYF. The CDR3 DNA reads TGTGCCAGCAGCTTAGACAGGGGGGATAGGGAGCAGTACTTC.